Shown below are 17 T cell receptor beta chains from a single sample sequenced in a study of cytomegalovirus exposure and HLA in healthy donors (dated by TCRdb to 2015 to 2018). Libraries were built with the immunoSEQ multiplex PCR assay. A mixture of 60 forward primers for TCR Vbeta segments and 13 reverse primers for TCR Jbeta segments was used in the multiplex PCR. As stored in TCRdb, this immuneACCESS dataset retains in-frame rearrangements with V and J assigned. A fraction of the clones does not appear; measured against another copy, unresolved V genes explain less than half of the discrepancy, and the remainder lacks a known reason. A total of tens of thousands of clones appear in this sample, less than 80% of them only once. The ten largest clones add up to more than 7% of the sample. The specimen was PBMCs. These receptors were collected from a woman aged 40-49 years in good health and CMV-seronegative.

The chain carries TRBV19 and TRBJ2-3; 12 bases match TRBD2. Germline V gives CDR1 LNHDA, CDR2 SQIVND (reference sequence). CDR3 length equals 15 residues. J gave up 6 bases and V 5 bases, and 6 bases lay outside the gene matches. DNA of the CDR3: TGTGCCAGTAGTTCTAGCGGGAGGGCCTGGGATACGCAGTATTTT. Its translation is CASSSSGRAWDTQYF.

The rearrangement links TRBV7-3 to TRBJ2-1; weak D call: TRBD2 (5 bases). This CDR3 has 17 residues. Germline values: CDR1 SGHTA, CDR2 FQGTGA. V shed 2 bases and J shed 7 bases, with 21 bases lying between them. The CDR3 DNA sequence: TGTGCCAGCAGCTTATCCGGGATAGTACAAGGCTGGAATGAGCAGTTCTTC. It encodes CASSLSGIVQGWNEQFF.

This clone was found once. This chain uses TRBV5-1 with TRBJ2-1; D perhaps matches TRBD1 (6 bases). V was trimmed by 4 bases and J by 1 base, leaving 12 bases between them. The CDR3 runs 15 residues. Germline CDR1 SGHRS, CDR2 YFSETQ. CDR3 sequence reads: CASSLKGVSYNEQFF. CDR3 DNA sequence: TGCGCCAGCAGCCTTAAGGGGGTTTCCTACAATGAGCAGTTCTTC. Filled out from reference TRBV5-1 and TRBJ2-1, the complete variable domain reads KAGVTQTPRYLIKTRGQQVTLSCSPISGHRSVSWYQQTPGQGLQFLFEYFSETQRNKGNFPGRFSGRQFSNSRSEMNVSTLELGDSALYLCASSLKGVSYNEQFFGPGTRLTVL.

The V gene is TRBV5-5, the J gene TRBJ2-7; 7 nucleotides line up with TRBD2. Germline V lookup: CDR1 SGHKS, CDR2 YYEKEE (reference sequence). V gave up 5 bases and J gave up 4 bases; unmatched junction bases: 12. This CDR3 is 15 amino acids long. The CDR3 sequence: CASRPPGGRAYEQYF. The CDR3 coding sequence is TGTGCCAGCAGACCTCCCGGAGGGAGGGCTTACGAGCAGTACTTC.

This clone has more than one count but fewer than ten. CDR3 amino acids: CASSQAIGTGNEKLFF. The CDR3 DNA is TGCGCCAGCAGCCAAGCTATTGGGACAGGGAATGAAAAACTGTTTTTT. The V call is TRBV4-3, the J call TRBJ1-4; 9 nucleotides match TRBD1. Per germline, CDR1 LGHNA and CDR2 YSLEER. Trimming at V came to 1 base and at J to 5 bases, leaving 5 bases not matched to a gene. CDR3 length: 16 amino acids.

This clone was found a few times. This rearrangement joins TRBV29-1 to TRBJ1-2; perhaps TRBD1 as D (5 bases). Trimming cost V 7 bases and J 5 bases, with 14 bases left between them. This CDR3 comprises 12 residues. CDR1 and CDR2 (germline): SQVTM, ANQGSEA. The CDR3 loop is CSADQGTYGYTF. CDR3 nucleotide sequence: TGCAGCGCGGATCAGGGAACGTATGGCTACACCTTC.

This chain connects TRBV6-1 to TRBJ1-6; 11 nucleotides line up with TRBD1. V lost 6 bases, J lost 10 bases, and 8 bases stayed unmatched. The CDR3 has 15 residues. Germline V gene sequence: CDR1 MNHNS, CDR2 SASEGT. This CDR3 reads CASRPDRGQGSPLHF. The CDR3 DNA sequence: TGTGCCAGCAGACCGGACAGGGGGCAGGGATCACCCCTCCACTTT.

The chain employs TRBV9 and TRBJ2-2; perhaps TRBD1 as D (5 bases). CDR3 size: 15 residues. V lost 0 bases, J lost 2 bases, and 8 bases lay in between. Germline V gene data show CDR1 as SGDLS and CDR2 as YYNGEE. The CDR3, as DNA: TGTGCCAGCAGCGTAGCCGGACAAAACACCGGGGAGCTGTTTTTT. It is translated as CASSVAGQNTGELFF.

The V and J genes are TRBV4-3 and TRBJ1-2, with 7 positions matching TRBD1. The germline gives CDR1 LGHNA, CDR2 YSLEER. J gave up 7 bases and V 2 bases, and 10 bases lay outside the gene matches. The CDR3 length is 15 residues. CDR3 nucleotides: TGCGCCAGCAGCCAACTGGGGACAGAGGGTAGTGGCTACACCTTC. Protein product: CASSQLGTEGSGYTF.

The chain employs TRBV4-2 and TRBJ1-4, with D tentatively TRBD1 (6 bases). The germline V gene encodes CDR1 LGHNA and CDR2 YNFKEQ. With 4 bases removed from V and 4 bases from J, the gap between germline ends came to 25 bases. The CDR3 extends over 19 amino acids. This CDR3 reads CASSRNLPLPGTHNEKLFF. As DNA, the CDR3 is TGTGCCAGCAGCCGTAACCTGCCACTCCCCGGGACACATAATGAAAAACTGTTTTTT.

This clone has just a few counts. The V call is TRBV10-1, the J call TRBJ1-1, with TRBD1 identical over 7 bases. The CDR3 is 14 amino acids. Germline V CDR1 and CDR2: WNHNN, SYGVQD (reference sequence). V gave up 6 bases and J gave up 1 base; unmatched junction bases: 5. CDR3 residues: CASSRDSSNTEAFF. CDR3 nucleotide sequence: TGCGCCAGCAGCCGGGACAGTTCGAACACTGAAGCTTTCTTT.

J is TRBJ1-2 and V is TRBV30; TRBD1 agrees at 8 bases. Germline CDR1 reads GTSNPN; CDR2 reads SVGIG (reference sequence). The CDR3 length is 13 residues. The V gene end was trimmed by 3 bases and the J gene end by 5 bases; junction bases not matched to a gene: 5. CDR3 residues: CAWRYGTGYGYTF. DNA for the CDR3: TGTGCCTGGAGATACGGGACAGGATATGGCTACACCTTC.

The J gene is TRBJ2-1, the V gene TRBV5-6, with D perhaps TRBD1 (5 bases). Trimming took 6 bases from V and 2 from J, leaving 15 bases between them. Germline CDR1 reads SGHDT; CDR2 reads YYEEEE. CDR3 length equals 15 residues. CDR3 amino acids: CASTPADSPYNEQFF. CDR3 DNA: TGTGCCAGCACCCCCGCCGACAGCCCCTACAATGAGCAGTTCTTC.

This clone appeared a few times. The chain uses TRBV4-1 and TRBJ2-3, with 11 bases that match TRBD1. This CDR3 has 17 residues. The V and J ends lost 4 bases and 3 bases, in that order; junction bases with no gene match: 9. Per germline, CDR1 MGHRA and CDR2 YSYEKL. CDR3 DNA: TGCGCCAGCAGCCTTAAAAGGGACAGGGGGGGGACAGATACGCAGTATTTT. This encodes CASSLKRDRGGTDTQYF.

The chain uses TRBV5-1 and TRBJ2-7; D might be TRBD1 (6 bases). This CDR3 spans 15 amino acids. Germline V gene data show CDR1 as SGHRS and CDR2 as YFSETQ. With 2 bases removed from V and 2 bases from J, the gap between germline ends came to 14 bases. This chain's CDR3 is CASSFTGRGPYEQYF. CDR3 in DNA: TGCGCCAGCAGCTTTACCGGCAGGGGCCCCTACGAGCAGTACTTC.

This clone was seen only a few times. The chain carries TRBV7-2 and TRBJ2-5, with D possibly TRBD1 on 6 matching bases. The CDR3 totals 17 residues. Trimming removed 5 bases at V and 5 bases at J, with 24 bases between. CDR1 SGHTA and CDR2 FQGNSA come from the germline V gene. The CDR3 loop reads CASSAVALGGVGETQYF. The CDR3 coding sequence is TGTGCCAGCAGCGCTGTAGCGTTAGGGGGAGTCGGGGAGACCCAGTACTTC.

The genes are TRBV9 and TRBJ1-6; TRBD1 aligns across 8 bases. The junction had 2 bases not matched to a gene; V was cut back by 0 bases and J by 6 bases. CDR3 size: 15 residues. The germline CDR1 and CDR2 sequences are SGDLS and YYNGEE. CDR3 sequence (DNA): TGTGCCAGCAGCGTAGGGACAGGGCCTAATTCACCCCTCCACTTT. Protein: CASSVGTGPNSPLHF.